The next 10 T cell receptor beta chains were all read from a single sample in a study of beta chain features in type 1 diabetes. Since all of the isolated RNA was reverse transcribed, expressed TCRB transcripts were what got sequenced. Some clones are missing from TCRdb's copy, which holds only in-frame ones; the method was immunoSEQ multiplex PCR. Of around 430,000 clones in the sample, about 30% are singletons; the top ten hold around 0.065%. The sample consisted of naive CD4+ T cells from blood. These TCRs come from a man in his late teens or twenties in good health.

The chain couples TRBV9 to TRBJ2-5; D gene uncertain. Per germline, CDR1 SGDLS and CDR2 YYNGEE. There are 13 residues in the CDR3. The germline V and J ends were trimmed by 0 bases and 3 bases, with 6 bases remaining between them. DNA for the CDR3: TGTGCCAGCAGCGTAGCTCTAGAAGAGACCCAGTACTTC. Protein product: CASSVALEETQYF. Full variable domain (outside the CDR3, taken from reference TRBV9 and TRBJ2-5): DSGVTQTPKHLITATGQRVTLRCSPRSGDLSVYWYQQSLDQGLQFLIQYYNGEERAKGNILERFSAQQFPDLHSELNLSSLELGDSALYFCASSVALEETQYFGPGTRLLVL.

This clone turned up a few times. The gene calls are TRBV7-2 and TRBJ1-3, with TRBD1 matching 7 bases. The CDR3 is made up of 14 amino acids. Looked up from germline, CDR1 is SGHTA and CDR2 is FQGNSA. The V gene end was trimmed by 5 bases and the J gene end by 2 bases; junction bases not matched to a gene: 3. CDR3 DNA: TGTGCCAGCAGCCCAGACAGGGCTGGAAACACCATATATTTT. Protein sequence: CASSPDRAGNTIYF.

This clone appeared a few times. The chain carries TRBV30 and TRBJ2-3; unclear D gene. The germline CDR1 and CDR2 sequences are GTSNPN and SVGIG (reference sequence). The CDR3 loop spans 15 amino acids. The V gene lost 0 bases and the J gene lost 1 base, with 11 bases spanning the gap. Written as DNA, the CDR3 is TGTGCCTGGAGTGTCAGTGGGATCCGCACAGATACGCAGTATTTT. Protein sequence: CAWSVSGIRTDTQYF. The whole variable domain, remainder taken from reference TRBV30 and TRBJ2-3, is SQTIHQWPATLVQPVGSPLSLECTVEGTSNPNLYWYRQAAGRGLQLLFYSVGIGQISSEVPQNLSASRPQDRQFILSSKKLLLSDSGFYLCAWSVSGIRTDTQYFGPGTRLTVL.

With regard to this clone: Other nucleotide sequences in the sample specify the same CDR3. The chain employs TRBV20-1 and TRBJ2-1; D gene unclear. V gave up 5 bases and J gave up 8 bases, with 10 bases separating them. This CDR3 region has 11 residues. Per the germline V gene, CDR1 is DFQATT and CDR2 is SNEGSKA (reference sequence). The CDR3 loop is CSASRLDEQFF. The CDR3 DNA reads as TGCAGTGCTTCCCGTTTGGATGAGCAGTTCTTC.

The chain combines TRBV2 with TRBJ1-1; TRBD1 is a possible D gene (6 bases). V dropped 8 bases and J dropped 6 bases, with 16 bases sitting between them. This CDR3 region has 13 residues. Germline CDR1 and CDR2: SNHLY and FYNNEI. The CDR3: CASSFTGSAEAFF. For the CDR3, the DNA is TGTGCCAGCTCGTTTACAGGGTCTGCTGAAGCTTTCTTT. The variable domain in full, with the rest retrieved from reference TRBV2 and TRBJ1-1, is EPEVTQTPSHQVTQMGQEVILRCVPISNHLYFYWYRQILGQKVEFLVSFYNNEISEKSEIFDDQFSVERPDGSNFTLKIRSTKLEDSAMYFCASSFTGSAEAFFGQGTRLTVV.

In the case of this clone: An end of the junction differs from the germline gene, which may be a read error. The chain is built from TRBV30 and TRBJ2-4, with 8 nucleotides matching TRBD2. This CDR3 spans 11 amino acids. The germline gives CDR1 GTSNPN, CDR2 SVGIG (reference sequence). The CDR3 reads CGAGEENIQYF. The CDR3 coding sequence is TGCGGAGCGGGAGAGGAAAACATTCAGTACTTC.

The V gene is TRBV30, the J gene TRBJ2-7; maybe TRBD1 (5 bases). This CDR3 has 13 residues. CDR1 is GTSNPN, CDR2 SVGIG, per germline (reference sequence). Trimming took 0 bases from V and 2 from J, leaving 8 bases between them. The CDR3, as DNA: TGTGCCTGGAGTGTAGGGGAACCCTACGAGCAGTACTTC. It translates to CAWSVGEPYEQYF.

The gene calls are TRBV30 and TRBJ2-1, with TRBD1 matching 7 bases. Germline lookup yields CDR1 GTSNPN and CDR2 SVGIG (reference sequence). The CDR3 length is 14 residues. V dropped 1 base and J dropped 4; count of bases not matched to a gene: 4. The DNA for the CDR3 is TGTGCCTGGAGTGGCCGGGACAGATACAATGAGCAGTTCTTC. Translation gives CAWSGRDRYNEQFF.

The rearrangement joins TRBV30 to TRBJ2-2, with TRBD2 matching over 7 bases. CDR3 length: 14 residues. V shed 0 bases, J shed 8 bases, and the junction held 6 bases outside the gene matches. In germline, CDR1 is GTSNPN, CDR2 SVGIG (reference sequence). Here the CDR3 DNA reads TGTGCCTGGAGTGTACAACTAGCGTCGGGGGAGCTGTTTTTT. This translates into CAWSVQLASGELFF.

The rearrangement links TRBV7-2 to TRBJ1-1; D gene unclear. The V end lost 1 base, the J end lost 0 bases, and 3 bases lay between the germline ends. CDR1 and CDR2 (germline): SGHTA, FQGNSA. The CDR3 runs to 13 residues. The CDR3 bases are TGTGCCAGCAGCTTAGAGGTGAACACTGAAGCTTTCTTT. It yields the protein CASSLEVNTEAFF.